Listed below are T cell receptor beta chains from one sample, sequenced in a study of CD8 T cells in ankylosing spondylitis. TCRdb redid the calling of the 5' RACE reads with MiXCR, one entry per CDR3 protein. Here the sample spans 210,000 or so distinct CDR3 sequences, more than 25% being singletons. The sample comprised blood, either unsorted or a sorted T cell fraction (not recorded which). Receptors were obtained from a male donor with ankylosing spondylitis or in good health (not recorded which). Both conserved end residues are part of each CDR3. Fields, in order: clone size, V gene, J gene, D gene, CDR3 protein, CDR3 DNA. D genes are given only for firm matches. The size of a clone is reported for some rows only, either as once, few or many, or as a class for expanded clones.

>many|TRBV7-2|TRBJ2-4|-
CASSPARARNIQYF
TGTGCCAGCAGCCCGGCTAGGGCCCGAAACATTCAGTACTTC
>many|TRBV6-1|TRBJ2-7|-
CASSPGIPYEQYF
TGTGCCAGCAGTCCTGGAATCCCCTACGAGCAGTACTTC
>-|TRBV5-1|TRBJ2-3|TRBD2
CASSSGLAGATDTQYF
TGCGCCAGCAGCTCCGGACTAGCGGGCGCCACAGATACGCAGTATTTT
>many|TRBV2|TRBJ2-1|TRBD2
CASSDSGRQNEQFF
TGTGCCAGCAGTGACAGCGGGAGGCAGAATGAGCAGTTCTTC
>-|TRBV20-1|TRBJ2-7|TRBD1
CSARGDRYYEQYF
TGCAGTGCTAGGGGGGACAGATACTACGAGCAGTACTTC
>many|TRBV2|TRBJ2-7|TRBD1
CASSQGQGNYEQYF
TGTGCCAGCAGTCAGGGACAGGGAAACTACGAGCAGTACTTC
>many|TRBV11-3|TRBJ2-3|TRBD2
CASSSVGTSGRALYTQYF
TGTGCCAGCAGCTCAGTTGGGACTAGCGGGAGGGCCCTATATACGCAGTATTTT
>-|TRBV29-1|TRBJ1-1|-
CSAKDNTEAFF
TGCAGCGCTAAGGACAACACTGAAGCTTTCTTT
>many|TRBV19|TRBJ1-1|TRBD1
CASSTTDRGNTEAFF
TGTGCCAGTAGTACCACGGACAGGGGGAATACTGAAGCTTTCTTT
>-|TRBV20-1|TRBJ1-2|TRBD1
CSARDERRGRYYGYTF
TGCAGTGCTAGAGATGAGCGCAGGGGGAGATACTATGGCTACACCTTC
>many|TRBV29-1|TRBJ2-3|-
CSVDFGEDTQYF
TGCAGCGTTGATTTCGGGGAGGATACGCAGTATTTT
>few|TRBV20-1|TRBJ2-1|TRBD2
CSALSRGGSYNEQFF
TGCAGTGCCCTTTCCCGGGGGGGCTCCTACAATGAGCAGTTCTTC
>few|TRBV4-3|TRBJ2-7|TRBD2
CASSQDRSGASGSYEQYF
TGCGCCAGCAGCCAAGATAGGTCGGGGGCTAGCGGGAGCTACGAGCAGTACTTC
>-|TRBV7-2|TRBJ2-4|TRBD1
CASSLGSGGAAKNIQYF
TGTGCCAGCAGCTTAGGATCAGGGGGCGCAGCCAAAAACATTCAGTACTTC
>many|TRBV12-3/TRBV12-4|TRBJ2-5|-
CASSFGRGQETQYF
TGTGCCAGCAGTTTTGGAAGGGGACAAGAGACCCAGTACTTC
>-|TRBV15|TRBJ2-1|-
CATSRERDSYNEQFF
TGTGCCACCAGCAGAGAGAGGGACTCCTACAATGAGCAGTTCTTC
>many|TRBV4-2|TRBJ2-5|TRBD2
CASSQVIAGQETQYF
TGTGCCAGCAGCCAAGTTATAGCGGGGCAAGAGACCCAGTACTTC
>few|TRBV6-5|TRBJ1-1|-
CASSYDGIYTEAFF
TGTGCCAGCAGTTACGACGGCATCTATACTGAAGCTTTCTTT
>many|TRBV6-5|TRBJ1-2|-
CASSSTTGRFFYTF
TGTGCCAGCAGTTCCACAACAGGGAGGTTCTTCTACACCTTC
>-|TRBV6-1|TRBJ2-7|-
CASTTTAAEGLGEQYF
TGTGCCAGCACCACAACCGCCGCCGAGGGACTTGGCGAGCAGTACTTC